These 18 T cell receptor beta chains were all obtained from the same sample, sequenced in a study of early stage breast cancer tumors. Measured with immunoSEQ multiplex PCR; TCRdb has only the in-frame clones, and not every one. The sample has approximately 50,000 clones; roughly 80% are singletons. The sample consisted of blood. These receptors came from a person aged 25 to 45 with breast cancer.

V gene TRBV30 combines with J gene TRBJ2-1; 8 bases are a match to TRBD2. Looked up from germline, CDR1 is GTSNPN and CDR2 is SVGIG (reference sequence). Trimming removed 2 bases from V and 9 bases from J; junction bases left unmatched: 12. The CDR3 totals 15 residues. DNA for the CDR3: TGTGCCTGGAGTCCTCTCGCGGGAGGTGCCGGTGAGCAGTTCTTC. Its translation is CAWSPLAGGAGEQFF.

The chain combines TRBV20-1 with TRBJ1-1; D gene unclear. The CDR3 is made up of 11 amino acids. Germline CDR1 reads DFQATT; CDR2 reads SNEGSKA (reference sequence). V was cut by 5 bases and J by 5 bases, with 9 bases left in between. CDR3 nucleotides: TGCAGTGCTTTTCTGGGGACTGAAGCTTTCTTT. Encoded protein: CSAFLGTEAFF.

As to this clone: The same CDR3 arises from other DNA sequences in this sample as well. This sequence joins TRBV7-9 and TRBJ2-7; D possibly matches TRBD1 or TRBD2 (5 bases each). V was cut by 8 bases and J by 0 bases, with 11 bases left in between. Germline V gene sequence: CDR1 SEHNR, CDR2 FQNEAQ (reference sequence). This CDR3 region has 13 residues. The CDR3 sequence is CASRGGSSYEQYF. CDR3 sequence (DNA): TGTGCCAGCCGTGGGGGTAGCTCCTACGAGCAGTACTTC.

The CDR3 DNA reads as TGTGCCAGCAGCTATAGCGGGCCTAACTCCTACAATGAGCAGTTCTTC. This translates into CASSYSGPNSYNEQFF. The chain employs TRBV7-3 and TRBJ2-1, with 7 bases that match TRBD2. CDR3 size: 16 residues. The germline V gene has CDR1 SGHTA and CDR2 FQGTGA. Trimming took 4 bases from V and 0 from J; bases not matched to a gene: 6.

The V gene is TRBV9, the J gene TRBJ1-2; D might be TRBD1 (6 bases). The CDR3 loop spans 18 amino acids. From germline, CDR1 is SGDLS and CDR2 YYNGEE. With 1 base removed from V and 0 bases from J, the gap between germline ends came to 19 bases. CDR3: CASSVRTGQTGANYGYTF. In nucleotides, the CDR3 is TGTGCCAGCAGCGTAAGAACGGGACAAACGGGGGCTAACTATGGCTACACCTTC.

The rearrangement uses TRBV19 and TRBJ1-5; 7 bases agree with TRBD1. V shed 6 bases and J 3 bases; nucleotides not matched to a gene: 5. CDR1 and CDR2 (germline): LNHDA, SQIVND (reference sequence). The CDR3 is 14 residues long. CDR3 loop: CASRGTGVNQPQHF. The CDR3 DNA sequence: TGTGCCAGTAGGGGAACAGGGGTCAATCAGCCCCAGCATTTT.

This chain connects TRBV6-1 to TRBJ2-3, with TRBD1 matching 12 bases. Germline V gene data show CDR1 as MNHNS and CDR2 as SASEGT. The CDR3 runs 15 residues. The V segment lost 6 bases and the J segment 6 bases; nucleotides outside the gene matches: 7. The CDR3: CASRTGTGGWDTQYF. CDR3 in DNA: TGTGCCAGCAGAACCGGGACAGGGGGCTGGGATACGCAGTATTTT.

This chain uses TRBV5-1 with TRBJ2-1; 12 bases agree with TRBD2. The CDR3 spans 19 residues. Germline V gives CDR1 SGHRS, CDR2 YFSETQ. Trimming at V came to 1 base and at J to 3 bases, leaving 11 bases not matched to a gene. The CDR3 spells CASSLYLAGGSRGYNEQFF. The CDR3 coding sequence is TGCGCCAGCAGCTTGTATCTAGCGGGAGGGTCCCGGGGCTACAATGAGCAGTTCTTC.

The rearrangement uses TRBV30 and TRBJ2-3, with D possibly being TRBD2 (5 bases). CDR3 length: 15 residues. V was pared by 5 bases and J by 2 bases, with 17 bases between. Germline assignment: CDR1 GTSNPN and CDR2 SVGIG (reference sequence). DNA for the CDR3: TGTGCCTGGGCTAAAAGAGCGGAGCCCACAGATACGCAGTATTTT. Its protein product is CAWAKRAEPTDTQYF.

The chain uses TRBV9 and TRBJ1-1, with a possible D match to TRBD1 (6 bases). Germline loops: CDR1 SGDLS, CDR2 YYNGEE. The CDR3 is 14 residues long. V was cut by 0 bases and J by 4 bases, with 10 bases left in between. The CDR3 region is CASSVARGGTEAFF. In nucleotides, the CDR3 is TGTGCCAGCAGCGTAGCTAGGGGGGGCACTGAAGCTTTCTTT.

The chain carries TRBV2 and TRBJ1-2, with D uncertain. CDR3 length equals 12 residues. The V gene's germline CDR1 is SNHLY and CDR2 FYNNEI. V was cut by 0 bases and J by 6 bases, with 5 bases left in between. CDR3 sequence (DNA): TGTGCCAGCAGTGAAGCGGCCCATGGCTACACCTTC. This codes for CASSEAAHGYTF.

V gene TRBV19 combines with J gene TRBJ2-7; no clear D gene. Germline loops: CDR1 LNHDA, CDR2 SQIVND (reference sequence). CDR3 length equals 13 residues. V lost 6 bases and J lost 1, with 10 bases in between. CDR3 sequence: CASSLGGSYEQYF. The CDR3 DNA follows: TGTGCCAGTAGCCTGGGTGGTTCCTACGAGCAGTACTTC.

The genes are TRBV6-1 and TRBJ2-1; 10 bases map to TRBD2. J gave up 9 bases and V 4 bases, and 9 bases lay outside the gene matches. The length of the CDR3 is 15 residues. CDR1 MNHNS and CDR2 SASEGT come from the germline V gene. In DNA form, the CDR3 reads TGTGCCAGCAGTGCCTCAGCGGGAGGGCCGGGTGAGCAGTTCTTC. It translates to CASSASAGGPGEQFF.

V is TRBV29-1 and J is TRBJ1-4; D might be TRBD1 (5 bases). This CDR3 has 13 residues. Germline lookup yields CDR1 SQVTM and CDR2 ANQGSEA. Trimming removed 7 bases at V and 2 bases at J, with 11 bases between. CDR3: CSGGTGTNEKLFF. In DNA form, the CDR3 reads TGCAGCGGGGGGACGGGGACTAATGAAAAACTGTTTTTT.

The chain has TRBV6-1 and TRBJ2-2; D is unclear. Germline V lookup: CDR1 MNHNS, CDR2 SASEGT. The CDR3 sequence is 13 residues long. The ends were cut back, 7 bases at V and 5 bases at J, with 11 bases in the middle. DNA of the CDR3: TGTGCCAGCAATATTGGTCGGACCGGGGAGCTGTTTTTT. Encoded protein: CASNIGRTGELFF.

J is TRBJ2-2 and V is TRBV30; a weak D match, TRBD1 (5 bases). Germline loops: CDR1 GTSNPN, CDR2 SVGIG (reference sequence). The V gene lost 5 bases and the J gene lost 7 bases, with 14 bases spanning the gap. The CDR3 spans 13 residues. CDR3: CAWETVHNGELFF. In DNA form, the CDR3 reads TGTGCCTGGGAGACAGTGCACAACGGGGAGCTGTTTTTT.

The chain has TRBV19 and TRBJ1-5; TRBD1 matches at 8 bases. Germline CDR1 is LNHDA and CDR2 is SQIVND (reference sequence). The CDR3 spans 18 residues. V lost 6 bases to trimming and J lost 0 bases; unmatched junction nucleotides: 13. The CDR3 DNA reads TGTGCCAGTAGACTCGGACAGGGCCGTTATGATAGCAATCAGCCCCAGCATTTT. This gives the protein CASRLGQGRYDSNQPQHF.

This sequence joins TRBV7-9 and TRBJ2-5; D uncertain. Germline V gives CDR1 SEHNR, CDR2 FQNEAQ (reference sequence). The germline V and J ends were trimmed by 6 bases and 0 bases, with 8 bases remaining between them. CDR3 length equals 13 residues. The CDR3 sequence is CASRGLYQETQYF. CDR3 bases: TGTGCCAGCAGGGGCTTGTACCAAGAGACCCAGTACTTC. The variable domain in full, with the rest retrieved from reference TRBV7-9 and TRBJ2-5, is DTGVSQNPRHKITKRGQNVTFRCDPISEHNRLYWYRQTLGQGPEFLTYFQNEAQLEKSRLLSDRFSAERPKGSFSTLEIQRTEQGDSAMYLCASRGLYQETQYFGPGTRLLVL.